This T cell receptor (beta chain) was obtained from a study of identical twins. Only healthy Caucasians were included as donors. Germline CDR1 reads SNHLY; CDR2 reads FYNNEI. The ends were cut back, 7 bases at V and 3 bases at J, with 13 bases in the middle. This CDR3 contains 13 residues. cDNA carried unique molecular identifiers, and a universal primer site was added by template switching. Using its own MiXCR run on the 5' RACE reads, TCRdb lists one record per CDR3 protein. This table has about 340,000 distinct CDR3 sequences, more than 9% appearing once. A further study also used this sample, focusing on yellow fever vaccine responses in identical twins.

The specimen was CD8+ T cells sorted from blood. The chain carries TRBV2 and TRBJ2-7; tentative D call: TRBD2 (6 bases). The receptor comes from a woman between 18 and 29 years old in good health. The CDR3 protein is CASKARLGYEQYF. CDR3 nucleotides: TGTGCCAGCAAAGCACGACTAGGCTACGAGCAGTACTTC. The full variable domain, in which reference TRBV2 and TRBJ2-7 provide the parts outside the CDR3, is EPEVTQTPSHQVTQMGQEVILRCVPISNHLYFYWYRQILGQKVEFLVSFYNNEISEKSEIFDDQFSVERPDGSNFTLKIRSTKLEDSAMYFCASKARLGYEQYFGPGTRLTVT.